These T cell receptor beta chains were read from a single sample in a study of shared clonotypes between healthy human individuals. This table comes from immunoSEQ multiplex PCR, and its TCRdb copy is limited to in-frame clones, with some not included. The data contain a few million clones, approximately 96% of them seen just once; the ten biggest clones take up around 0.13%. Sequencing was done on a sample of naive CD4+ T cells sorted from blood. The receptors shown here come from a man younger than 35 in good health. The CDR3 runs from the conserved cysteine through the conserved F or W. D genes are given only for firm matches. Clone size is stated in some rows and not others, as once, few, many or a class when expanded.

d_call,v_call,j_call,clone_size,cdr3_aa,cdr3_nt
TRBD1,TRBV7-9,TRBJ2-7,NA,CASSLGFQDRGSYEQYF,TGTGCCAGCAGCTTAGGTTTCCAGGACAGGGGGTCCTACGAGCAGTACTTC
TRBD1,TRBV10-3,TRBJ2-1,NA,CAISESSDRNNNEQFF,TGTGCCATCAGTGAGTCGTCGGACAGGAATAATAATGAGCAGTTCTTC
NA,TRBV28,TRBJ1-2,NA,CASSLGQSNYGYTF,TGTGCCAGCAGTTTAGGGCAGTCTAACTATGGCTACACCTTC
NA,TRBV4-1,TRBJ2-2,once,CASTQGGGGGTGELFF,TGCGCCAGCACCCAAGGTGGGGGGGGCGGAACCGGGGAGCTGTTTTTT
NA,TRBV6-1,TRBJ1-1,NA,CASSGAGTVNTEAFF,TGTGCCAGCAGTGGGGCCGGGACGGTCAACACTGAAGCTTTCTTT
NA,TRBV5-1,TRBJ1-2,NA,CASRVDSANYGYTF,TGCGCCAGCAGGGTCGACAGCGCTAACTATGGCTACACCTTC
NA,TRBV30,TRBJ2-2,NA,CAWSVGTATGELFF,TGTGCCTGGAGTGTAGGGACGGCCACCGGGGAGCTGTTTTTT
NA,TRBV2,TRBJ2-6,NA,CASNSGDGANVLTF,TGTGCCAGCAACTCTGGGGATGGGGCCAACGTCCTGACTTTC
NA,TRBV15,TRBJ2-7,NA,CATSRGGGLAEQYF,TGTGCCACCAGCAGAGGAGGGGGGCTAGCCGAGCAGTACTTC
NA,TRBV18,TRBJ1-2,NA,CASSPTDNYGYTF,TGTGCCAGCTCACCAACGGACAACTATGGCTACACCTTC
NA,TRBV14,TRBJ2-7,few,CASSQGYEQYF,TGTGCCAGCAGCCAAGGCTACGAGCAGTACTTC
TRBD1,TRBV6-1,TRBJ2-2,NA,CASSEGQGDTGELFF,TGTGCCAGCAGTGAGGGACAGGGGGACACCGGGGAGCTGTTTTTT
TRBD1,TRBV10-3,TRBJ1-1,NA,CAISANRGQSDTEAFF,TGTGCCATCAGCGCAAACAGGGGGCAATCGGACACTGAAGCTTTCTTT
TRBD2,TRBV6-1,TRBJ2-5,NA,CASSVGGAVETQYF,TGTGCCAGCAGTGTCGGGGGGGCGGTGGAGACCCAGTACTTC
NA,TRBV2,TRBJ2-2,NA,CASLTGNTGELFF,TGTGCCAGTCTGACAGGGAACACCGGGGAGCTGTTTTTT
NA,TRBV7-9,TRBJ1-2,NA,CASSSWGQDGYTF,TGTGCCAGCAGCTCTTGGGGGCAGGACGGCTACACCTTC
NA,TRBV6-5,TRBJ1-5,NA,CASSYGVNQPQHF,TGTGCCAGCAGTTACGGCGTCAATCAGCCCCAGCATTTT
NA,TRBV7-2,TRBJ2-5,NA,CASSLRGSYQETQYF,TGTGCCAGCAGTCTGAGGGGTTCGTACCAAGAGACCCAGTACTTC
NA,TRBV2,TRBJ2-2,NA,CAISRQGPNTGELFF,TGTGCCATCTCGAGGCAGGGCCCGAACACCGGGGAGCTGTTTTTT
NA,TRBV9,TRBJ1-1,NA,CASSMAATGEAFF,TGTGCCAGCTCCATGGCGGCAACGGGTGAAGCTTTCTTT
NA,TRBV5-4,TRBJ1-2,NA,CASSLAGREVYGYTF,TGTGCCAGCAGCTTGGCCGGCAGGGAGGTGTATGGCTACACCTTC
NA,TRBV6-5,TRBJ2-2,NA,CASSRGGARTGELFF,TGTGCCAGCAGTCGAGGGGGGGCTCGGACCGGGGAGCTGTTTTTT
TRBD1,TRBV5-4,TRBJ1-3,NA,CASSLTGAGNTIYF,TGTGCCAGCAGCTTAACAGGGGCTGGAAACACCATATATTTT
NA,TRBV18,TRBJ2-5,NA,CASSPQNQGETQYF,TGTGCCAGCTCACCACAAAACCAGGGAGAGACCCAGTACTTC
TRBD1,TRBV28,TRBJ1-2,NA,CASSTTGQGYGYTF,TGTGCCAGCAGTACTACGGGACAGGGCTATGGCTACACCTTC
TRBD1,TRBV5-6,TRBJ1-1,NA,CASSLFRDRAHTEAFF,TGTGCCAGCAGCTTGTTTCGGGACAGGGCTCACACTGAAGCTTTCTTT
NA,TRBV2,TRBJ1-6,NA,CASSEQGGNSPLHF,TGTGCCAGCAGTGAACAGGGTGGGAATTCACCCCTCCACTTT
NA,TRBV6-6,TRBJ2-7,NA,CASSYREAYYEQYF,TGTGCCAGCAGTTATAGGGAGGCGTACTACGAGCAGTACTTC
TRBD2,TRBV28,TRBJ2-7,NA,CASRIAGTSGGPLEQYF,TGTGCCAGCAGGATCGCCGGGACTAGCGGGGGACCGCTCGAGCAGTACTTC
NA,TRBV5-4,TRBJ1-1,NA,CASSLRENTEAFF,TGTGCCAGCAGCCTCAGGGAGAACACTGAAGCTTTCTTT
TRBD1,TRBV11-3,TRBJ2-1,NA,CASSPGQGSYNEQFF,TGTGCCAGCAGCCCGGGACAGGGAAGTTACAATGAGCAGTTCTTC
TRBD1,TRBV28,TRBJ1-5,NA,CASSGGQGNQPQHF,TGTGCCAGCAGCGGCGGACAGGGCAATCAGCCCCAGCATTTT
NA,TRBV11-1,TRBJ2-3,once,CASSFPVGSSTDTQYF,TGTGCCAGCAGCTTCCCTGTGGGGTCGAGCACAGATACGCAGTATTTT
NA,TRBV6-1,TRBJ1-6,NA,CASRAHSGDNSPLHF,TGTGCCAGCAGAGCTCACTCAGGGGATAATTCACCCCTCCACTTT
TRBD2,TRBV30,TRBJ2-7,NA,CARTSGSLPYEQYF,TGTGCCAGAACTAGCGGGAGCCTGCCCTACGAGCAGTACTTC
NA,TRBV15,TRBJ1-1,NA,CATSRVREEGTEAFF,TGTGCCACCAGCAGAGTCAGGGAAGAGGGGACTGAAGCTTTCTTT
NA,TRBV28,TRBJ1-2,NA,CASSLTGNYGYTF,TGTGCCAGCAGCCTGACAGGAAACTATGGCTACACCTTC
TRBD1,TRBV7-9,TRBJ1-1,NA,CASSLRGTGALNTEAFF,TGTGCCAGCAGCTTACGCGGGACAGGGGCGCTGAACACTGAAGCTTTCTTT
TRBD1,TRBV19,TRBJ1-2,NA,CASSIDRGDRQIRGYTF,TGTGCCAGTAGTATAGATCGTGGGGACAGGCAAATCCGTGGCTACACCTTC
NA,TRBV29-1,TRBJ1-5,NA,CSVGTGRNQPQHF,TGCAGCGTCGGGACGGGCCGTAATCAGCCCCAGCATTTT
TRBD1,TRBV18,TRBJ1-1,NA,CASSANRGKVNTEAFF,TGTGCCAGCTCAGCCAACAGGGGGAAGGTAAACACTGAAGCTTTCTTT
NA,TRBV6-5,TRBJ2-1,NA,CASSYWGEQFF,TGTGCCAGCAGTTACTGGGGGGAGCAGTTCTTC